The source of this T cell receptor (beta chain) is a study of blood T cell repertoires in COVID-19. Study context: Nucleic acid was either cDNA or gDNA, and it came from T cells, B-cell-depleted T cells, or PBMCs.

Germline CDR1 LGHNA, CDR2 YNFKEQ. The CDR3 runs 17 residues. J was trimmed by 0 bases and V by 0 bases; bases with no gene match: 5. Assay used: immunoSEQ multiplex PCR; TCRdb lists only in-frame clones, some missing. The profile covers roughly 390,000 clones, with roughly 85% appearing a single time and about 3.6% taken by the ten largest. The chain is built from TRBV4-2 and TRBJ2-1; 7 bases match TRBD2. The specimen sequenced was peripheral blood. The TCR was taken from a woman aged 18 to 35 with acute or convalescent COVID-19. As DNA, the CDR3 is TGTGCCAGCAGCCAAGAATCGGCGGGAGCCTCCTACAATGAGCAGTTCTTC. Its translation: CASSQESAGASYNEQFF.